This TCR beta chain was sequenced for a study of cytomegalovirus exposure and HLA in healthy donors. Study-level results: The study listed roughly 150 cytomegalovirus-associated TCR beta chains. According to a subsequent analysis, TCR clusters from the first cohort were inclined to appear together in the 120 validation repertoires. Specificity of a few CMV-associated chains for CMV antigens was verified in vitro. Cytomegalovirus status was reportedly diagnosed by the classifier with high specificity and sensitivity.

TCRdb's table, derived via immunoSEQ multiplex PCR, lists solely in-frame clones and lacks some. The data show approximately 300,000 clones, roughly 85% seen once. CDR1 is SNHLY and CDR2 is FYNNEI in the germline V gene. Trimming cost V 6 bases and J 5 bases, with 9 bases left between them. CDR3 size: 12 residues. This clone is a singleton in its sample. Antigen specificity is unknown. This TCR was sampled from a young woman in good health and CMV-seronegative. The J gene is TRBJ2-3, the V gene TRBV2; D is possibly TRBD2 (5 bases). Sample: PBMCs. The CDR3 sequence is CASRASGDTQYF. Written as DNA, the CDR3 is TGTGCCAGCAGGGCCAGCGGAGATACGCAGTATTTT.